The rows below give T cell receptor beta chains drawn from one sample of a study of beta chain features in type 1 diabetes. Using immunoSEQ multiplex PCR, the repertoire was profiled, and TCRdb retains in-frame clones only, with some absent. The table has some 250,000 clones, approximately 11% seen once. The sequencing sample was made of naive CD4+ T cells from blood. Receptors originate from a man under 40 with type 1 diabetes. Both conserved end residues are part of each CDR3. A D gene is named only where the DNA matches it firmly. Clone size is stated in some rows and not others, as once, few, many or a class when expanded.

j_call d_call clone_size v_call cdr3_aa cdr3_nt
TRBJ1-4 - few TRBV25-1 CASASSTNEKLFF TGTGCCAGCGCTAGCTCAACTAATGAAAAACTGTTTTTT
TRBJ2-1 - few TRBV4-1 CASSQEWSEQFF TGCGCCAGCAGCCAAGAATGGAGTGAGCAGTTCTTC
TRBJ2-3 TRBD2 - TRBV7-3 CASSPSGANRDTQYF TGTGCCAGCAGCCCTAGCGGGGCCAATCGGGATACGCAGTATTTT
TRBJ1-2 TRBD1 few TRBV7-2 CASRRPGTGNYGYTF TGTGCCAGCAGACGTCCCGGGACAGGGAACTATGGCTACACCTTC
TRBJ2-1 TRBD1 - TRBV7-2 CASSRTGGKSYNEQFF TGTGCCAGCAGCCGGACAGGGGGAAAATCCTACAATGAGCAGTTCTTC
TRBJ1-5 - few TRBV7-9 CASSLSGAPQHF TGTGCCAGCAGCCTATCTGGGGCGCCCCAGCATTTT
TRBJ2-7 - few TRBV9 CASSSLDEQYF TGTGCCAGCAGCTCACTAGACGAGCAGTACTTC
TRBJ1-5 - few TRBV18 CASSTGLNQPQHF TGTGCCAGCTCTACAGGTTTGAATCAGCCCCAGCATTTT
TRBJ1-2 TRBD1 - TRBV9 CASSVATGGSLGYTF TGTGCCAGCAGCGTAGCTACAGGGGGATCTCTTGGCTACACCTTC
TRBJ2-5 TRBD2 - TRBV4-1 CASSQGPLAGGETQYF TGCGCCAGCAGCCAAGGCCCCCTAGCGGGAGGCGAGACCCAGTACTTC
TRBJ1-5 TRBD1 few TRBV6-1 CASRTGTANNQPQHF TGTGCCAGCAGGACCGGGACAGCAAACAATCAGCCCCAGCATTTT
TRBJ1-2 - - TRBV28 CASITAGGQGYTF TGTGCCAGCATCACGGCGGGGGGCCAGGGCTACACCTTC
TRBJ2-1 TRBD2 few TRBV6-1 CASSEGREVAGTVGEQFF TGTGCCAGCAGTGAAGGGCGGGAAGTAGCGGGGACCGTAGGTGAGCAGTTCTTC
TRBJ2-7 TRBD2 - TRBV11-2 CASSLERGRAEYF TGTGCCAGCAGTTTGGAACGAGGGAGGGCGGAGTACTTC
TRBJ2-5 TRBD2 - TRBV11-2 CASSTASEAGGLETQYF TGTGCCAGCAGCACGGCTTCGGAAGCGGGGGGGCTTGAGACCCAGTACTTC
TRBJ2-7 TRBD1 few TRBV7-2 CASSSAIGTGGREQYF TGTGCCAGCAGCTCAGCGATCGGGACAGGGGGCCGGGAGCAGTACTTC
TRBJ2-1 - - TRBV11-2 CASSFKSHEQFF TGTGCCAGCAGCTTTAAAAGCCATGAGCAGTTCTTC
TRBJ2-3 TRBD2 few TRBV7-2 CASSLAGGLAASQYF TGTGCCAGCAGCTTAGCTGGGGGACTAGCGGCCTCGCAGTATTTT
TRBJ1-2 - few TRBV25-1 CASSDKSRWLYTF TGTGCCAGCAGTGATAAATCGCGGTGGCTATACACCTTC
TRBJ2-1 TRBD1 few TRBV12-5 CASGLQSRGLPGVGDNEQFF TGTGCTAGTGGTTTGCAAAGCAGGGGGCTTCCCGGTGTGGGGGACAATGAGCAGTTCTTC
TRBJ2-2 TRBD1 - TRBV7-9 CASRNRGYTGELFF TGTGCCAGCAGGAACAGGGGGTATACCGGGGAGCTGTTTTTT
TRBJ2-5 - few TRBV28 CASSPPGVRETQYF TGTGCCAGCAGTCCCCCGGGGGTAAGGGAGACCCAGTACTTC
TRBJ1-2 TRBD1 - TRBV29-1 CSVARDRGYGYTF TGCAGCGTGGCCCGGGACAGGGGGTACGGCTACACCTTC
TRBJ2-2 - - TRBV7-7 CASSLIGTGELFF TGTGCTAGCAGCTTAATCGGCACCGGGGAGCTGTTTTTT
TRBJ2-7 TRBD1 - TRBV28 CATSGQVYEQYF TGTGCCACTTCGGGACAGGTCTACGAGCAGTACTTC
TRBJ2-7 - few TRBV7-8 CASSPRVPYEQYF TGTGCCAGCAGCCCCCGGGTACCCTACGAGCAGTACTTC
TRBJ1-1 TRBD1 - TRBV5-1 CASSEQGEEAFF TGCGCCAGCAGCGAACAGGGGGAGGAAGCTTTCTTT
TRBJ2-5 - few TRBV5-1 CASSPLVGAETQYF TGCGCCAGCAGCCCCCTTGTGGGGGCAGAGACCCAGTACTTC
TRBJ1-2 - few TRBV7-2 CASSLVATAATAYGYTF TGTGCCAGCAGCTTAGTCGCGACAGCCGCGACCGCCTATGGCTACACCTTC
TRBJ2-7 TRBD1 few TRBV5-1 CASSNGQGWYEQYF TGCGCCAGCAGCAATGGACAGGGATGGTACGAGCAGTACTTC
TRBJ2-3 TRBD2 few TRBV29-1 CSVERGAGGSTDTQYF TGCAGCGTTGAAAGAGGAGCGGGGGGAAGCACAGATACGCAGTATTTT
TRBJ2-5 - - TRBV4-3 CASSQETGSATQYF TGCGCCAGCAGCCAAGAAACGGGTTCGGCGACCCAGTACTTC
TRBJ2-4 - few TRBV4-2 CASSPGTADSKNIQYF TGTGCCAGCAGCCCCGGGACTGCCGATTCCAAAAACATTCAGTACTTC